This entry lists 17 T cell receptor beta chains sequenced from one sample in a study of cytomegalovirus exposure and HLA in healthy donors. It was with 60 Vbeta and 13 Jbeta primers that the PCR ran. Repertoires were generated with immunoSEQ multiplex PCR, while TCRdb's copy carries only in-frame clones and drops some. The sample records around 170,000 clones, roughly 80% being singletons. Sequencing input: PBMCs. The receptors derive from a woman between 50 and 59 years old in good health and CMV-seropositive.

The J gene is TRBJ2-1, the V gene TRBV21-1; the D call of TRBD2 is as the table states it, not checked on the DNA. TRBV21-1 counts as a pseudogene. The CDR3 is 11 amino acids. CDR3 residues: CASSKVGVQFF. In DNA form, the CDR3 reads TGTGCCAGCAGCAAAGTCGGGGTACAGTTCTTC.

Only a few counts were recorded for this clone. The genes are TRBV30 and TRBJ2-2; 7 nucleotides match TRBD1. Unmatched junction bases numbered 11, after V lost 4 bases and J lost 6 bases. CDR3 length: 15 residues. The germline CDR1 and CDR2 sequences are GTSNPN and SVGIG (reference sequence). The CDR3 is CAWTQDRDWAGELFF. CDR3 nucleotide sequence: TGTGCCTGGACCCAAGACAGGGATTGGGCCGGGGAGCTGTTTTTT.

This chain joins TRBV5-1 and TRBJ2-1; maybe TRBD2 (6 bases). V was clipped by 1 base and J by 10 bases, with 12 bases between them. There are 13 residues in the CDR3. CDR1 is SGHRS and CDR2 is YFSETQ in the germline V gene. The CDR3 is CASSLNSGYEQFF. In DNA, the CDR3 is TGCGCCAGCAGCTTGAACAGCGGGTACGAGCAGTTCTTC.

This clone was seen a single time. The V and J genes are TRBV2 and TRBJ2-2; 11 bases are a match to TRBD1. This CDR3 has 15 residues. CDR1 is SNHLY and CDR2 is FYNNEI in the germline V gene. Trimming cost V 6 bases and J 5 bases; bases outside gene matches: 5. CDR3: CASRAGQGDTGELFF. The CDR3 DNA reads TGTGCCAGCAGAGCGGGACAGGGGGATACCGGGGAGCTGTTTTTT.

The CDR3 DNA reads as TGTGCCAGCCGCTCCGGGGATGAGCAGTTCTTC. Residues: CASRSGDEQFF. The chain is built from TRBV9 and TRBJ2-1; maybe TRBD2 (5 bases). In germline, CDR1 is SGDLS, CDR2 YYNGEE. V was pared by 7 bases and J by 8 bases, with 10 bases between. This CDR3 has 11 amino acids.

The V call is TRBV27, the J call TRBJ2-7; the D is unclear. The CDR3 totals 13 residues. Germline values: CDR1 MNHEY, CDR2 SMNVEV (reference sequence). The V and J ends lost 5 bases and 3 bases respectively, with 11 bases between them. CDR3 nucleotide sequence: TGTGCCAGCAGTATCGGCTGGAGCTACGAGCAGTACTTC. This sequence encodes CASSIGWSYEQYF.

This chain uses TRBV14 with TRBJ2-1; D is undetermined. The V end was cut by 4 bases, the J end by 2 bases, with 12 bases between. Germline CDR1 and CDR2: SGHDN and FVKESK. This CDR3 comprises 15 residues. CDR3 in DNA: TGTGCCAGCAGCCTGGGCCTCCCGACCTACAATGAGCAGTTCTTC. This translates into CASSLGLPTYNEQFF.

The V call is TRBV4-3, the J call TRBJ2-7; no definite D call. Germline-derived CDR1 and CDR2 are LGHNA and YSLEER. V gave up 4 bases and J gave up 4 bases, with 11 bases separating them. The CDR3 has 13 residues. This CDR3 reads CASSLFMRYEQYF. The CDR3 coding sequence is TGCGCCAGCAGCCTCTTCATGAGATACGAGCAGTACTTC.

In this sample, this clone turned up once. The CDR3 is CASRGGPSTDTQYF. For the CDR3, the DNA is TGTGCCAGCAGAGGGGGTCCTAGCACAGATACGCAGTATTTT. The V and J genes are TRBV2 and TRBJ2-3; D possibly corresponds to TRBD1 (6 bases). This CDR3 has 14 residues. Germline CDR1 is SNHLY and CDR2 is FYNNEI. V gave up 6 bases and J gave up 0 bases, with 10 bases separating them.

The J gene is TRBJ2-3, the V gene TRBV2, with 10 positions matching TRBD2. Germline V gene sequence: CDR1 SNHLY, CDR2 FYNNEI. J was trimmed by 8 bases and V by 8 bases; bases with no gene match: 10. The CDR3 loop spans 14 amino acids. The CDR3 nucleotides are TGTGCCAGCGGCCCTAGCGGGGGCCTTGGTACGCAGTATTTT. Its protein is CASGPSGGLGTQYF.

The V and J genes are TRBV5-4 and TRBJ2-7, with 7 nucleotides matching TRBD2. The CDR3 is 15 residues long. The V and J ends lost 3 bases and 5 bases, in that order; junction bases with no gene match: 11. The V gene's germline CDR1 is SGHNT and CDR2 YYREEE (reference sequence). The DNA for the CDR3 is TGTGCCAGCAGCTCGGTCGGGGGGAGTGGGAACGAGCAGTACTTC. Translation: CASSSVGGSGNEQYF.

This chain links TRBV2 with TRBJ1-2; D gene ambiguous. Trimming removed 6 bases from V and 7 bases from J, with 12 bases in between. CDR3 length: 12 amino acids. Germline V gene lookup returns CDR1 SNHLY and CDR2 FYNNEI. This CDR3 is CASSPAALGYTF. CDR3 coding DNA: TGTGCCAGCAGCCCCGCGGCCCTTGGCTACACCTTC.

V usage is TRBV4-1 and J usage is TRBJ1-3, with 8 bases aligning to TRBD1. Germline loops: CDR1 MGHRA, CDR2 YSYEKL. The CDR3 contains 17 residues. The ends lost 1 base at V and 3 bases at J; junction bases unmatched: 8. The CDR3 loop is CASSQAAPGGRGNTIYF. The CDR3 coding sequence is TGCGCCAGCAGCCAAGCGGCGCCAGGGGGCCGTGGAAACACCATATATTTT.

This clone was seen more than once but under ten times. The rearrangement uses TRBV9 and TRBJ2-7; 7 bases align to TRBD1. With V trimmed by 4 bases and J by 3 bases, 7 bases remained unmatched. The CDR3 has 14 amino acids. Germline V gene data show CDR1 as SGDLS and CDR2 as YYNGEE. The CDR3 DNA follows: TGTGCCAGCAGCCCGACAGGGACCCTCTACGAGCAGTACTTC. Translating it yields CASSPTGTLYEQYF.

V and J are TRBV19 and TRBJ1-2, with D possibly TRBD1 on 6 matching bases. V lost 6 bases to trimming and J lost 5 bases, with 13 bases between them. Germline V gene lookup returns CDR1 LNHDA and CDR2 SQIVND (reference sequence). The CDR3 is 13 residues long. Written as DNA, the CDR3 is TGTGCCAGTAGCGGGGGGCAGGGATATGGCTACACCTTC. Residues: CASSGGQGYGYTF. Full variable domain (remainder filled in from reference TRBV19 and TRBJ1-2): DGGITQSPKYLFRKEGQNVTLSCEQNLNHDAMYWYRQDPGQGLRLIYYSQIVNDFQKGDIAEGYSVSREKKESFPLTVTSAQKNPTAFYLCASSGGQGYGYTFGSGTRLTVV.

This clone turned up a few times. The gene calls are TRBV27 and TRBJ2-3; D may be TRBD1 (5 bases). Between the trimmed V and J ends, which lost 2 bases and 1 base, there was a span of 10 bases. The CDR3 runs to 15 residues. Per the germline V gene, CDR1 is MNHEY and CDR2 is SMNVEV (reference sequence). CDR3 coding DNA: TGTGCCAGCAGTTTACAGGGTTGGGGCACAGATACGCAGTATTTT. Encoded protein: CASSLQGWGTDTQYF.

This clone was recorded once. The chain uses TRBV6-6 and TRBJ2-3; TRBD1 might be the D (5 bases). The germline V gene encodes CDR1 MNHNY and CDR2 SVGAGI (reference sequence). The CDR3 runs to 15 residues. Trimming took off 6 bases at V and 0 bases at J, with 13 bases between the two ends. CDR3: CASRIRAGSTDTQYF. Written as DNA, the CDR3 is TGTGCCAGCAGGATCAGGGCCGGGAGCACAGATACGCAGTATTTT.